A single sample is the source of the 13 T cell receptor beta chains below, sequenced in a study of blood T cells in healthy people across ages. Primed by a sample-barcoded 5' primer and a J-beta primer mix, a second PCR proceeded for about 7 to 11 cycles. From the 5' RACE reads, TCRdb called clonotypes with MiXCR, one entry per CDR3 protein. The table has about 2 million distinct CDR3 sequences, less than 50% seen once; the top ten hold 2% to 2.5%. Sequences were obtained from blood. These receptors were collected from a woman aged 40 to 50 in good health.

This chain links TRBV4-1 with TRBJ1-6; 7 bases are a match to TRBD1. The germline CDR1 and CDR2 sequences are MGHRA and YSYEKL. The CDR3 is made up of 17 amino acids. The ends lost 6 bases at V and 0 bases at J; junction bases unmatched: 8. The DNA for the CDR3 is TGCGCCAGCAGTCCGGACAGGATTAGCTCCTATAATTCACCCCTCCACTTT. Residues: CASSPDRISSYNSPLHF.

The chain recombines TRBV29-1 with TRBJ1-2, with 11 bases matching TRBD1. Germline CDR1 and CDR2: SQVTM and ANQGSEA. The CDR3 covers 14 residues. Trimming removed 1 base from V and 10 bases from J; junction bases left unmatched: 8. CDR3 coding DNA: TGCAGCGTTGAAGGGACAGGGGGCTGGGATGACTACACCTTC. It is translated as CSVEGTGGWDDYTF.

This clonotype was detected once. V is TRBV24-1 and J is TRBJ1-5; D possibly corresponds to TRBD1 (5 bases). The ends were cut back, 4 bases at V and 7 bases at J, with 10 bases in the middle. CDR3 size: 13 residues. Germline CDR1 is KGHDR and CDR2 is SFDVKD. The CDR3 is CATSEGDVQPQHF. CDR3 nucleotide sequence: TGTGCCACCAGTGAAGGGGACGTGCAGCCCCAGCATTTT.

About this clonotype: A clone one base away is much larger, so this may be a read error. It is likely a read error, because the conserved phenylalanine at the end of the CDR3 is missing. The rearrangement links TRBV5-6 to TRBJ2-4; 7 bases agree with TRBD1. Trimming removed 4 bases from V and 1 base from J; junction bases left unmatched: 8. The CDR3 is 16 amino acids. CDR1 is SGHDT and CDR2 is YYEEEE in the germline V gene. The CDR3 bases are TGTGCCAGCAGCCTCCCGACAGGGATGGCCAAAAACATTCAGTACGTC. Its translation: CASSLPTGMAKNIQYV.

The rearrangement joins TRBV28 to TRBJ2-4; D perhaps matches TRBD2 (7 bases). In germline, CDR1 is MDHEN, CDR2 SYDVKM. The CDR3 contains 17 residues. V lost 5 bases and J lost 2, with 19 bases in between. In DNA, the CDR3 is TGTGCCAGCAGTCCCCCGGAGGGGGGGCTCTCCAAAAACATTCAGTACTTC. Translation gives CASSPPEGGLSKNIQYF.

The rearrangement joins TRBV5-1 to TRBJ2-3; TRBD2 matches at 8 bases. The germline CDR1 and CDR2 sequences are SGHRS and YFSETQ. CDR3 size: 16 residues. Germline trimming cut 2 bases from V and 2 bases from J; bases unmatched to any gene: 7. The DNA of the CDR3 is TGCGCCAGCAGCTTTAATAGCGGGACCTCCACAGATACGCAGTATTTT. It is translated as CASSFNSGTSTDTQYF.

The CDR3 DNA follows: TGCGCCAGCAGCCCCCGACAGGGATCCTCGGGGGCCAACGTCCTGACTTTC. It specifies CASSPRQGSSGANVLTF. The chain joins TRBV5-1 to TRBJ2-6, with 7 bases lining up with TRBD1. The CDR3 is made up of 17 amino acids. Germline values: CDR1 SGHRS, CDR2 YFSETQ. V lost 4 bases and J lost 4; bases outside the gene matches: 11.

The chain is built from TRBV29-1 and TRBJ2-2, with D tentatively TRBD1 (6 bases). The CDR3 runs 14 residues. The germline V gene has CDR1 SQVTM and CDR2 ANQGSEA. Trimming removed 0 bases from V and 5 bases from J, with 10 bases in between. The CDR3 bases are TGCAGCGTTGAAGAGGGTACAGGGACCGGGGAGCTGTTTTTT. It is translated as CSVEEGTGTGELFF.

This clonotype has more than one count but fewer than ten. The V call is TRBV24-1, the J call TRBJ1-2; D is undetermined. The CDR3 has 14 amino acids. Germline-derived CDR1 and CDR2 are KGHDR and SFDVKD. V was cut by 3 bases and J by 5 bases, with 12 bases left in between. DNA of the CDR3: TGTGCCACCAGTGATCCAAAGGACGGATATGGCTACACCTTC. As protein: CATSDPKDGYGYTF.

DNA for the CDR3: TGTGCCAGCAGTTTCAGGGGTGGGCTAGGCGATCAGCCCCAGCATTTT. Its protein product is CASSFRGGLGDQPQHF. V usage is TRBV28 and J usage is TRBJ1-5; D might be TRBD1 (6 bases). The CDR3 runs 16 residues. CDR1 and CDR2 from the germline V gene are MDHEN and SYDVKM. Trimming cost V 3 bases and J 5 bases, with 17 bases left between them.

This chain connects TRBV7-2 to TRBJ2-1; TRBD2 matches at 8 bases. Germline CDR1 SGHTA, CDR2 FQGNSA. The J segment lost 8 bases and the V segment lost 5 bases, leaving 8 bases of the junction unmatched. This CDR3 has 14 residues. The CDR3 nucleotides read TGTGCCAGCAGCCCGAGTCTGACTAGCGATGAGCAGTTCTTC. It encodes CASSPSLTSDEQFF.

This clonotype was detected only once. The CDR3 nucleotides read TGCAGTGCTAGTGAGTCAAAACGGGCTAGGGAGACCCAGTACTTC. This encodes CSASESKRARETQYF. The rearrangement uses TRBV20-1 and TRBJ2-7, with unresolved D. The J call may be incorrect, as the DNA end agrees better with TRBJ2-5. The V gene's germline CDR1 is DFQATT and CDR2 SNEGSKA (reference sequence). The CDR3 loop spans 15 amino acids.

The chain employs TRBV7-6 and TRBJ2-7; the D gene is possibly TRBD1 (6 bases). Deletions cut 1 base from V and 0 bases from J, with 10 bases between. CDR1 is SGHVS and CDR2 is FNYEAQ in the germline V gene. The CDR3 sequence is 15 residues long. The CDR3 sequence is CASSLGDTYSYEQYF. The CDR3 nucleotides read TGTGCCAGCAGCTTAGGGGACACATACTCCTACGAGCAGTACTTC.